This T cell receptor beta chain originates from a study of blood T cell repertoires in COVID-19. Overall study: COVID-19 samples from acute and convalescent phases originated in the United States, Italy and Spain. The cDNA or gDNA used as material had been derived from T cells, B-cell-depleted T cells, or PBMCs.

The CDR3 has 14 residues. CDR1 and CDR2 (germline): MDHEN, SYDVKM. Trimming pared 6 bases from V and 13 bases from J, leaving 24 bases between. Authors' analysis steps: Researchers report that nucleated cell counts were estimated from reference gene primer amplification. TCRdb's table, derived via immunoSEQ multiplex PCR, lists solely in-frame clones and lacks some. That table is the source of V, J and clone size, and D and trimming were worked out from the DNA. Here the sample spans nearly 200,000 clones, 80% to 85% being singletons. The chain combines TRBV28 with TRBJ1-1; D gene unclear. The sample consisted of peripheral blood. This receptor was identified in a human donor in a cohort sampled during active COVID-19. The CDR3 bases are TGTGCCAGCAGCCGCAGCGTGCAGTCCTCCCTAATTTTCTTT. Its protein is CASSRSVQSSLIFF.